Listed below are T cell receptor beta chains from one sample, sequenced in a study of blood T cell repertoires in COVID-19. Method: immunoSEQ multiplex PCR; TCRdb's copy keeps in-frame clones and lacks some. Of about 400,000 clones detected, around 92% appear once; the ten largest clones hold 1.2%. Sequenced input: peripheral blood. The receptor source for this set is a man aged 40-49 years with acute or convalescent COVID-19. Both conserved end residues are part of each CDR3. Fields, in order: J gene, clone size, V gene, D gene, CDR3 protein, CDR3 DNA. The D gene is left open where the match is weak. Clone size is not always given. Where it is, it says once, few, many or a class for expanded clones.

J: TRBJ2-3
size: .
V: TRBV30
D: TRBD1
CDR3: CAWEQGAGTDTQYF
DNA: TGTGCCTGGGAACAGGGGGCGGGGACAGATACGCAGTATTTT

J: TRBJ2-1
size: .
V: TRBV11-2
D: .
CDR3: CASSLDGGPTEQFF
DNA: TGTGCCAGCAGCTTAGATGGGGGCCCTACTGAGCAGTTCTTC

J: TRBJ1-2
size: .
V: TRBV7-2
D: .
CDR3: CASSSTPGNYGYTF
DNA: TGTGCCAGCAGCTCTACACCAGGGAACTATGGCTACACCTTC

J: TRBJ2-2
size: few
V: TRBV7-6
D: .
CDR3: CASSLAEGANTGELFF
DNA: TGTGCCAGCAGCTTAGCGGAAGGGGCGAACACCGGGGAGCTGTTTTTT

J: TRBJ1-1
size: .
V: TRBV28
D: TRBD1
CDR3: CASSLLQGAKAFF
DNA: TGTGCCAGCAGTTTATTACAGGGGGCGAAAGCTTTCTTT

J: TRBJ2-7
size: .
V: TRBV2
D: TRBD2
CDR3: CASSDPPGLAARYEQYF
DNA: TGTGCCAGCAGTGACCCCCCAGGACTAGCGGCGCGCTACGAGCAGTACTTC

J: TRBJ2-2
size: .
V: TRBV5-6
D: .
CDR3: CASSLGLRGHTGELFF
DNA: TGTGCCAGCAGCTTGGGTCTCAGGGGTCACACCGGGGAGCTGTTTTTT

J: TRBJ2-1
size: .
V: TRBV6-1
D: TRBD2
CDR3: CASSQELAGGNNEQFF
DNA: TGTGCCAGCAGTCAAGAACTAGCGGGGGGGAACAATGAGCAGTTCTTC

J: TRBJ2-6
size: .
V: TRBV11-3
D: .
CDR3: CASSIGPGSGANVLTF
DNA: TGTGCCAGCAGCATAGGTCCAGGGTCCGGGGCCAACGTCCTGACTTTC

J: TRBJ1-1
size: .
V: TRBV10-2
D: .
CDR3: CASSEAKGFTEAFF
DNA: TGCGCCAGCAGTGAGGCGAAGGGGTTCACTGAAGCTTTCTTT

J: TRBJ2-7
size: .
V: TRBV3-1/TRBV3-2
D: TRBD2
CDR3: CASSQGLAGAYEQYF
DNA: TGTGCCAGCAGCCAGGGGCTAGCGGGAGCCTACGAGCAGTACTTC